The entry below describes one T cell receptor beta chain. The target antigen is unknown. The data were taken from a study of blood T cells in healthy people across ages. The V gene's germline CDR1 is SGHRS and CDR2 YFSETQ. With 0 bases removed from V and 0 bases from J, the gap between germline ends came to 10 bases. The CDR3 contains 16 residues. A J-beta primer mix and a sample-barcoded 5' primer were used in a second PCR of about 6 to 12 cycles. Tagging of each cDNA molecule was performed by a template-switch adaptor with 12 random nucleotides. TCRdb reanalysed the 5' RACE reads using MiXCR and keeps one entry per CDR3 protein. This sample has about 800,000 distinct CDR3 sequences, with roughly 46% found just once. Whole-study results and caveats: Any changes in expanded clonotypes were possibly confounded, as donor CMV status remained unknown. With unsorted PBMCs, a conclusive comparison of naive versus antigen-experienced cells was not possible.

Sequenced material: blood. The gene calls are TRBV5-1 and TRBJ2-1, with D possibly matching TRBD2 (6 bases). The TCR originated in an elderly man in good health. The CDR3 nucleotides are TGCGCCAGCAGCTTGGGCGGAGGGGTCTCCTACAATGAGCAGTTCTTC. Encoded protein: CASSLGGGVSYNEQFF.